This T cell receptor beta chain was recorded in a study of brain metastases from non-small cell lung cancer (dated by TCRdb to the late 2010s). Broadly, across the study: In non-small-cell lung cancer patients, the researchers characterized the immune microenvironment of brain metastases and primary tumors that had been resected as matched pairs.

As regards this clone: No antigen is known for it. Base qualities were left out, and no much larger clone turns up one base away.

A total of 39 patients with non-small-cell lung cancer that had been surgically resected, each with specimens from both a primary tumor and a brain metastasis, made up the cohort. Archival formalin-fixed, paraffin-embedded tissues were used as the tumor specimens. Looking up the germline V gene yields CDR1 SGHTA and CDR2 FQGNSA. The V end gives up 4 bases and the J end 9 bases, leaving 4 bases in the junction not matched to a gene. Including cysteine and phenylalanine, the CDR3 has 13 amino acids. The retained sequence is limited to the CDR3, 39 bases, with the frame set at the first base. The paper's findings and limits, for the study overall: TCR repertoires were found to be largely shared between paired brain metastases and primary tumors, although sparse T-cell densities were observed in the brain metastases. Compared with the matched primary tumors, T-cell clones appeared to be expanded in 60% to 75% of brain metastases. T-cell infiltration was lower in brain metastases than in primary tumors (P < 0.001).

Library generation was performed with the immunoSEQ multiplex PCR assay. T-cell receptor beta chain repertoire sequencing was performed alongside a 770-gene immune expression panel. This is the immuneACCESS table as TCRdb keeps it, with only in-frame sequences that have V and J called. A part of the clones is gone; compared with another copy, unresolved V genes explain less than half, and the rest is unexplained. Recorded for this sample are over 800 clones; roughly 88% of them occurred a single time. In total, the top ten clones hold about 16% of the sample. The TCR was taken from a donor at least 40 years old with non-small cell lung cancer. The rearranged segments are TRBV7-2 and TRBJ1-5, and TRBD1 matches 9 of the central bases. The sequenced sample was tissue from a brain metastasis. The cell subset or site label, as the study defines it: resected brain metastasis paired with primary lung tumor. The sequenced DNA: TGTGCCAGCAGCTCCGGGACAGGGAGGCCCCAGCATTTT. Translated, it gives CASSSGTGRPQHF.